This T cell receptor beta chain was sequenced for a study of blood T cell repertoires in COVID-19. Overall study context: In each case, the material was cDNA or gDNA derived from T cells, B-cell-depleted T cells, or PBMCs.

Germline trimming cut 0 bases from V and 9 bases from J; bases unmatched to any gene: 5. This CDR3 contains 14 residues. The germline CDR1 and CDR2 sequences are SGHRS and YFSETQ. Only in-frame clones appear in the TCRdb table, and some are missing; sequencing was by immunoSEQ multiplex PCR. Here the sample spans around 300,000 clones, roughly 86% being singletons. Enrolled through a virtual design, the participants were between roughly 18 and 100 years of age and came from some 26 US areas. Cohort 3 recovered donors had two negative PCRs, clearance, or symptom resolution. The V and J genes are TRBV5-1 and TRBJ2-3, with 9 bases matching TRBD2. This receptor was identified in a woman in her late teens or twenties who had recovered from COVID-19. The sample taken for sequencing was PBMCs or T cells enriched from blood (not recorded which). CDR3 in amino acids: CASSLDSGGYTQYF. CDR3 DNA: TGCGCCAGCAGCTTGGATAGCGGGGGTTACACGCAGTATTTT.